This T cell receptor beta chain stems from a study of chemoradiotherapy in HPV16-positive cancers. Sequencing was performed with immunoSEQ multiplex PCR; in TCRdb, only in-frame clones are kept and a portion is missing. Here the sample spans about 5,800 clones, 60% to 85% being singletons. Repertoires were sampled repeatedly during chemoradiotherapy. Regarding the study as a whole: Only a couple of HPV16-positive patients supplied the functional HPV-specificity definition. Non-HPV-specific T cells did not expand in tumors during treatment, whereas candidate HPV-specific clones and E7-related motifs did.

Germline loops: CDR1 SQVTM, CDR2 ANQGSEA. The J segment lost 7 bases and the V segment lost 1 base, leaving 6 bases of the junction unmatched. CDR3 length equals 14 residues. Worth noting for this clone: No antigen is known for it.

Sampling was conducted from a patient who underwent chemoradiotherapy. This TCR was recovered from a human donor with HPV-associated anogenital cancer. This sequence joins TRBV29-1 and TRBJ1-1, with 10 nucleotides matching TRBD1. CDR3 in amino acids: CSVEGSTGGGEAFF. Here the CDR3 DNA reads TGCAGCGTTGAAGGTTCGACAGGGGGCGGTGAAGCTTTCTTT.